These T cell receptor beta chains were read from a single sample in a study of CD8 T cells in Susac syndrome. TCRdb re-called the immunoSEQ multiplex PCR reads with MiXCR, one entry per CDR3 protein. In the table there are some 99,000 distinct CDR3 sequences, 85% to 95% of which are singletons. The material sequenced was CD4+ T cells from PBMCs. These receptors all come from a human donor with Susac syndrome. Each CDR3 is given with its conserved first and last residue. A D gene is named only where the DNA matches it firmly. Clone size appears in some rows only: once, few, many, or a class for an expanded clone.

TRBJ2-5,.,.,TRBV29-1,TGCAGCGTTGAAGTGGAGACCCAGTACTTC,CSVEVETQYF
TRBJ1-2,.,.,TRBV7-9,TGTGCCAGCAGTGGGGCAGCCTATGGCTACACCTTC,CASSGAAYGYTF
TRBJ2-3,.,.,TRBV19,TGTGCCAGTAGCCCGGTCGGCACCCCTCTACGCGGAGATACGCAGTATTTT,CASSPVGTPLRGDTQYF
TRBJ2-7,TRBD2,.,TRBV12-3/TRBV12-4,TGTGCCAGCAGTTTAGCGTCTAGCGGTCTAAGCTCCTACGAGCAGTACTTC,CASSLASSGLSSYEQYF
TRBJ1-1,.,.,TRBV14,TGTGCCAGCAGCCAAGATCGGGTGGAAGCTTTCTTT,CASSQDRVEAFF
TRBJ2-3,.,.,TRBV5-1,TGCGCCAGCAGCTTGCCGGCAGGCACAGATACGCAGTATTTT,CASSLPAGTDTQYF
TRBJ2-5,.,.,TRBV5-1,TGCGCCAGCAGCTGGAAGGAGACCCAGTACTTC,CASSWKETQYF
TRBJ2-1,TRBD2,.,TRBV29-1,TGCAGCGTCTACCTCGGGACTAGCCCCAATGAGCAGTTCTTC,CSVYLGTSPNEQFF
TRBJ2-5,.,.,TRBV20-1,TGCAGTGCTATCCGGGGCAAAGAGACCCAGTACTTC,CSAIRGKETQYF
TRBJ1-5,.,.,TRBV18,TGTGCCAGCTCACTTCAGGGTAGCAGCAATCAGCCCCAGCATTTT,CASSLQGSSNQPQHF
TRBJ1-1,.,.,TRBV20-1,TGCAGTGCTAGAGATCAGGGGTTTTACACTGAAGCTTTCTTT,CSARDQGFYTEAFF
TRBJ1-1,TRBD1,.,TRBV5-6,TGTGCCAGCAGCTTAATCGGGACAGGGGTAGGGAACACTGAAGCTTTCTTT,CASSLIGTGVGNTEAFF
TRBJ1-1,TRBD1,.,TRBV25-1,TGTGCCAGCAGTGATTACAGGGGGAAGAACACTGAAGCTTTCTTT,CASSDYRGKNTEAFF
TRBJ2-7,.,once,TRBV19,TGTGCCAGTAGTATGTCCTTGGAAGTTCTTTACGAGCAGTACTTC,CASSMSLEVLYEQYF
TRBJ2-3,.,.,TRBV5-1,TGCGCCAGCAGCTTTCAGGACAGGGAGGGGGATACGCAGTATTTT,CASSFQDREGDTQYF
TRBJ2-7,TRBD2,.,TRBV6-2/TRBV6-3,TGTGCCAGCAGCCAGTACGGGATAGCGGGGGAGCAGTACTTC,CASSQYGIAGEQYF
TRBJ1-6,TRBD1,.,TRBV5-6,TGTGCCAGCAGCGCGACAGGGTTTAATTCACCCCTCCACTTT,CASSATGFNSPLHF
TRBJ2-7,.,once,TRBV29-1,TGCAGCGCCCTATTAGACTACGAGCAGTACTTC,CSALLDYEQYF
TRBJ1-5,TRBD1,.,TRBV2,TGTGCCAGCAGTGATTTCCGGGACAGCAGCAATCAGCCCCAGCATTTT,CASSDFRDSSNQPQHF
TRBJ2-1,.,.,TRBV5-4,TGTGCCAGCAGTCCCGGAGGGGGGGCCAGGAATGAGCAGTTCTTC,CASSPGGGARNEQFF
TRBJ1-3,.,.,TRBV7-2,TGTGCCAGCAGAGGGGACGCAGGAAACACCATATATTTT,CASRGDAGNTIYF
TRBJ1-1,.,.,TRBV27,TGTGCCAGCAGTTTTCGGGAAGCGGGTTCTGAAGCTTTCTTT,CASSFREAGSEAFF
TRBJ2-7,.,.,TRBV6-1,TGTGCCAGCCGGGACCCCGGGATCTACGAGCAGTACTTC,CASRDPGIYEQYF
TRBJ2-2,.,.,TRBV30,TGTGCCTGGAGTGATGGGGGGGCTGCCGGGGAGCTGTTTTTT,CAWSDGGAAGELFF
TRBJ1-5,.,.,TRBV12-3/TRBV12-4,TGTGCCAGCAGTTTTGACATGCCTCCCAATCAGCCCCAGCATTTT,CASSFDMPPNQPQHF
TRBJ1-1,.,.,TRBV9,TGTGCCAGCAGCGACGTTCTGAACACTGAAGCTTTCTTT,CASSDVLNTEAFF
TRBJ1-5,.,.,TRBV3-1,TGTGCCAGCAGCCAACACCCGGCGTATAGCAATCAGCCCCAGCATTTT,CASSQHPAYSNQPQHF
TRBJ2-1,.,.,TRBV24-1,TGTGCCACCAAACAGTACAATGAGCAGTTCTTC,CATKQYNEQFF
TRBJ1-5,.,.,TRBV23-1,TGCGCCAGCAGTCTAGGAGGGCCCCGCCAGCCCCAGCATTTT,CASSLGGPRQPQHF
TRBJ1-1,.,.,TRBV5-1,TGCGCCAGCAGCTCCCGGGACACGGGAATGAACACTGAAGCTTTCTTT,CASSSRDTGMNTEAFF
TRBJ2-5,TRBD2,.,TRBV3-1,TGTGCCAGCAGCCAAGTCATAGCGGGGGGTTCGGAGACCCAGTACTTC,CASSQVIAGGSETQYF
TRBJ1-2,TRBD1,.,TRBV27,TGTGCCAGCAGTTTCGGACAGGGGATCGATGGCTACACCTTC,CASSFGQGIDGYTF
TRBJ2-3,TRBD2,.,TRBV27,TGTGCCAGCAGTCTGACTAGCGGGGGGGCTCCGAATACGCAGTATTTT,CASSLTSGGAPNTQYF
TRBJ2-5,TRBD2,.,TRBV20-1,TGCAGTGCCCTAAGCGGGGGGGCCTCGGAGACCCAGTACTTC,CSALSGGASETQYF
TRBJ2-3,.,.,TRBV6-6,TGTGCCAGCAGACCCCTAGTTGATACGCAGTATTTT,CASRPLVDTQYF
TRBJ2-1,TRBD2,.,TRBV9,TGTGCCAGCAGCGTAGCTACGGGGGGTGGGCAGTTCTTC,CASSVATGGGQFF
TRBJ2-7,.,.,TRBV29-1,TGCAGCGTTGAAGTCCCGGGACGCTACGAGCAGTACTTC,CSVEVPGRYEQYF
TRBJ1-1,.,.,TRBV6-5,TGTGCCAGCACCGAACCGGGGGGCCGCACTGAAGCTTTCTTT,CASTEPGGRTEAFF
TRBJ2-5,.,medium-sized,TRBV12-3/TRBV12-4,TGTGCCAGCAGTTTTGTCCAAGAGACCCAGTACTTC,CASSFVQETQYF
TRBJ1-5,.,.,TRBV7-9,TGTGCCAGCAGCTTCCGAGATAGCAATCAGCCCCAGCATTTT,CASSFRDSNQPQHF
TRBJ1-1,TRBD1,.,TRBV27,TGTGCCAGGATGATGCGACAGGGTCGGGAGACTGAAGCTTTCTTT,CARMMRQGRETEAFF
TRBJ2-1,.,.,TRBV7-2,TGTGCCAGCAGCTCTCCTCTGAAAAATGAGCAGTTCTTC,CASSSPLKNEQFF
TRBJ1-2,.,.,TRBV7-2,TGTGCCAGCAGCCCCTCCGGGACGTACTATGGCTACACCTTC,CASSPSGTYYGYTF
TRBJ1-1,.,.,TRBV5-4,TGTGCCAGCAGCTTGGGGGAGTTCACTGAAGCTTTCTTT,CASSLGEFTEAFF
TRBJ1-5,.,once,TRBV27,TGTGCCAGCAGGACGGGTGGAGGGCCCCAGCATTTT,CASRTGGGPQHF
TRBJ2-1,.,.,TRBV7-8,TGTGCCAGCAGCAACAACATCGCCAATGAGCAGTTCTTC,CASSNNIANEQFF
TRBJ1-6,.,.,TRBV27,TGTGCCAGCCGAAACGGACAGATTGTAAATTCACCCCTCCACTTT,CASRNGQIVNSPLHF
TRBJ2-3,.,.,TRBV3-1,TGTGCCAGCAGCCCCCTGGAGGGGGGCCGCGCAGATACGCAGTATTTT,CASSPLEGGRADTQYF
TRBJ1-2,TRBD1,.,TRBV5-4,TGTGCCAGCAGCTTTGTTGAGGGGGCGGGCTACACCTTC,CASSFVEGAGYTF
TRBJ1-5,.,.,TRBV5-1,TGCGCCAGCAGCTTCCTTCCAGGGTTGAACAATCAGCCCCAGCATTTT,CASSFLPGLNNQPQHF
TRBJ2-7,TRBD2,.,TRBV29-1,TGCAGCGTAGCTTCGGGGGGGTACGAGCAGTACTTC,CSVASGGYEQYF
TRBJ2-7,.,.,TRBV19,TGTGCCAGTAGGGGCTACGAGCAGTACTTC,CASRGYEQYF
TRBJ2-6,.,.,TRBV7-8,TGTGCCAGCAGCTCACAAAGAACAGGGCTTGGGGCCAACGTCCTGACTTTC,CASSSQRTGLGANVLTF
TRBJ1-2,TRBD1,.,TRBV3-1,TGTGCCAGCAGCCAAGGCGGGACAGGAGTATACTATGGCTACACCTTC,CASSQGGTGVYYGYTF
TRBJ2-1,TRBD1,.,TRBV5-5,TGTGCCAGCAGCTTGGCGGGGACAGGGGTCAATGAGCAGTTCTTC,CASSLAGTGVNEQFF